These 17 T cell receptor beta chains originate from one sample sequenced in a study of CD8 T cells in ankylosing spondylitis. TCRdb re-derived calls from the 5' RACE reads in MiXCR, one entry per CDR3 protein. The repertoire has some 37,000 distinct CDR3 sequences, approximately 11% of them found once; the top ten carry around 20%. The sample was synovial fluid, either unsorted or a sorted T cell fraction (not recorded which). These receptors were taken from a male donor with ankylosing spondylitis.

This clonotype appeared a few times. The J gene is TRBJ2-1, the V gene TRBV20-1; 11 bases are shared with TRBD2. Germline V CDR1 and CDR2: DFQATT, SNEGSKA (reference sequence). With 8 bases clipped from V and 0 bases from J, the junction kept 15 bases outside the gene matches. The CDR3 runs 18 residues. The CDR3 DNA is TGCAGTTTTAGGACCGGGACTAGCGGAGGGGCCTCCTACAATGAGCAGTTCTTC. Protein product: CSFRTGTSGGASYNEQFF.

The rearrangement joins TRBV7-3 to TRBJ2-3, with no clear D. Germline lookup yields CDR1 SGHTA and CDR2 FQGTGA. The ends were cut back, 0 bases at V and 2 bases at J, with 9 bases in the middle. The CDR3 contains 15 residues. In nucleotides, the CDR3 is TGTGCCAGCAGCTTAACGTACAGCCACACAGATACGCAGTATTTT. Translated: CASSLTYSHTDTQYF. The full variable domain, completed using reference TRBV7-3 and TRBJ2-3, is GAGVSQTPSNKVTEKGKYVELRCDPISGHTALYWYRQSLGQGPEFLIYFQGTGAADDSGLPNDRFFAVRPEGSVSTLKIQRTERGDSAVYLCASSLTYSHTDTQYFGPGTRLTVL.

CDR3 nucleotides: TGTGCCAGCAGCCAGTCCGGGACTGTCTACGAGCAGTACTTC. It specifies CASSQSGTVYEQYF. The chain employs TRBV14 and TRBJ2-7, with D perhaps TRBD2 (6 bases). Germline V CDR1 and CDR2: SGHDN, FVKESK. The V end was cut by 3 bases, the J end by 3 bases, with 12 bases between. The CDR3 covers 14 residues.

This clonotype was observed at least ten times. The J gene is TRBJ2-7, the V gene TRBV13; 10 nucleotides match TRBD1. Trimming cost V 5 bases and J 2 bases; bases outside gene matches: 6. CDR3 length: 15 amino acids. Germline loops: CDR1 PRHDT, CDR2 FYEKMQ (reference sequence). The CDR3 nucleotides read TGTGCCAGCAGCCGAACCGGGACAGGGGCCTACGAGCAGTACTTC. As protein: CASSRTGTGAYEQYF.

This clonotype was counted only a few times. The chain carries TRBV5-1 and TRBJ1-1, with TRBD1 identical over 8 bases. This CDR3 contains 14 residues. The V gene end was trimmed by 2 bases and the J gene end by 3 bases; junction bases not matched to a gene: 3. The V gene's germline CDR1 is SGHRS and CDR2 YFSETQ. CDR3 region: CASSFSGQDTEAFF. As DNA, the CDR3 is TGCGCCAGCAGCTTTTCGGGACAGGACACTGAAGCTTTCTTT.

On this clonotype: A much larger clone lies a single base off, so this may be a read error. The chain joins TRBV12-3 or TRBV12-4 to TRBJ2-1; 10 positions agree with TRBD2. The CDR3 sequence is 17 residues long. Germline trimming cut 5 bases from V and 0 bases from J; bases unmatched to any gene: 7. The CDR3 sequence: CASSPTPSGSSYNEQFF. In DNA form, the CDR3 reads TGTGCCAGCAGTCCCACCCCTAGCGGGAGCTCCTACAATGAGCAGTTCTTC.

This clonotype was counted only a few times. Here the CDR3 DNA reads TGTGCCAGCAGCCCCCGGGGGGTAGGGGGCCCAGATACGCAGTATTTT. It specifies CASSPRGVGGPDTQYF. The genes are TRBV7-9 and TRBJ2-3; possibly TRBD1 or TRBD2 for D (7 bases each). Germline V gene data show CDR1 as SEHNR and CDR2 as FQNEAQ (reference sequence). This CDR3 spans 16 amino acids. Trimming took 5 bases from V and 4 from J, leaving 19 bases between them.

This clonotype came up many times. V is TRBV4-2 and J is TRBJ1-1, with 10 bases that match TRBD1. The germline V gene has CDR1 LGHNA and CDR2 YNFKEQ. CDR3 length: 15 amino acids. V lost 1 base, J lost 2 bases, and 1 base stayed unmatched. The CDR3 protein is CASSQGDRGNTEAFF. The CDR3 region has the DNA TGTGCCAGCAGCCAAGGGGACAGGGGTAACACTGAAGCTTTCTTT.

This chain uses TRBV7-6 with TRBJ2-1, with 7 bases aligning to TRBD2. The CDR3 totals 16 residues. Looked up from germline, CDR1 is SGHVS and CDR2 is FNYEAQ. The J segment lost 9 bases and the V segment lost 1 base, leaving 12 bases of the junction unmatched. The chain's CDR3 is CASSLEPPGLFCEQFF. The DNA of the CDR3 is TGTGCCAGCAGCTTAGAACCGCCGGGACTATTCTGTGAGCAGTTCTTC.

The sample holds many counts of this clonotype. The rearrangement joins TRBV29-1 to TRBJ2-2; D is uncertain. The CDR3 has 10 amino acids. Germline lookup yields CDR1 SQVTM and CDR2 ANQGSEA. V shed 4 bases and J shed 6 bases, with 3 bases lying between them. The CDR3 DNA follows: TGCAGCGTTGTGGCCGGGGAGCTGTTTTTT. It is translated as CSVVAGELFF.

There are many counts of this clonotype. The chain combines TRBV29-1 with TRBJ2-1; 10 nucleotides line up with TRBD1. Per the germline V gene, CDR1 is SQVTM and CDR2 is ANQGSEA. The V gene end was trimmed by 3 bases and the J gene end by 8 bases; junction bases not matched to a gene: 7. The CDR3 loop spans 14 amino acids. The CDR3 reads CSVDPGQGIYEQFF. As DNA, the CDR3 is TGCAGCGTTGACCCGGGACAGGGGATTTATGAGCAGTTCTTC.

For the CDR3, the DNA is TGTGCCAGCACAGCCGGGACAGGGCACACGAACACCATATATTTT. It specifies CASTAGTGHTNTIYF. V is TRBV28 and J is TRBJ1-3; 9 bases align to TRBD1. Unmatched junction bases numbered 11, after V lost 7 bases and J lost 7 bases. Looked up from germline, CDR1 is MDHEN and CDR2 is SYDVKM. CDR3 length equals 15 residues.

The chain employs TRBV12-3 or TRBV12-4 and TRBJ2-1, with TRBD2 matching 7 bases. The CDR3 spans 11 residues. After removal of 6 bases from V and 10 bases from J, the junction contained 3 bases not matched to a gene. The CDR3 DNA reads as TGTGCCAGCAGGATACTAGCGGAGCAGTTCTTC. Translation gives CASRILAEQFF.

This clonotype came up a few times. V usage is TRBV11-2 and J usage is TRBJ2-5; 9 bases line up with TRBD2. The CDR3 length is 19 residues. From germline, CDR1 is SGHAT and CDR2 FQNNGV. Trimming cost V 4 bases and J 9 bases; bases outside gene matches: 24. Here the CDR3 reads CASSSPGSSGKAFTTAQYF. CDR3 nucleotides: TGTGCCAGCAGCTCCCCGGGGTCTAGCGGGAAGGCCTTTACCACGGCCCAGTACTTC.

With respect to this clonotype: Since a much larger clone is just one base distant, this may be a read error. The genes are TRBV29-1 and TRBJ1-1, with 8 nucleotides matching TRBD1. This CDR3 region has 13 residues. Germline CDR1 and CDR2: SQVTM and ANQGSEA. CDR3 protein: CSVAGDRNSEAFF. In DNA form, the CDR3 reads TGCAGCGTTGCGGGGGACAGGAACTCTGAAGCTTTCTTT.

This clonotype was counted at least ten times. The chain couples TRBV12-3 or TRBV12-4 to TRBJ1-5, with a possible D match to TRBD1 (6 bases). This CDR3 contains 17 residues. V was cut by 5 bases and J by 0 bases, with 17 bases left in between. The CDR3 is CASSVGGQFRSNQPQHF. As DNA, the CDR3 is TGTGCCAGCAGTGTGGGGGGCCAATTTCGTAGCAATCAGCCCCAGCATTTT.

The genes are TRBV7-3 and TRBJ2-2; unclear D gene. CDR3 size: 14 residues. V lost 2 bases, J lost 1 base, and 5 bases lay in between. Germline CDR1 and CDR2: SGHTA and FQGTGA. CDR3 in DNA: TGTGCCAGCAGCTTATACCGGAACACCGGGGAGCTGTTTTTT. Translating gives CASSLYRNTGELFF.